These T cell receptor beta chains were read from a single sample in a study of response to subunit inactivated influenza vaccine. TCRdb reanalysed the RT-PCR reads using MiXCR and keeps one entry per CDR3 protein. The table lists fewer than 400,000 distinct CDR3 sequences, less than 25% of them singletons. Material: PBMCs from blood, obtained roughly 20 months after vaccination. The source is a man aged 45 to 70 who received an inactivated influenza vaccine. CDR3s include the opening cysteine and the closing phenylalanine or tryptophan. Fields, in order: J gene, D gene, V gene, clone size, CDR3 DNA, CDR3 protein. D genes are given only for firm matches. Size is omitted from some rows. Given values are once, few, many or a class for expanded clones.

j_call: TRBJ2-2; d_call: TRBD1; v_call: TRBV12-3/TRBV12-4; clone_size: -; cdr3_nt: TGTGCCAGCAGTAGGGACAGCGAGGTCACCGGGGAGCTGTTTTTT; cdr3_aa: CASSRDSEVTGELFF
j_call: TRBJ1-5; d_call: -; v_call: TRBV12-3/TRBV12-4; clone_size: -; cdr3_nt: TGTGCCAGCAGCCAGGCCCAGGGGACGAATCAGCCCCAGCATTTT; cdr3_aa: CASSQAQGTNQPQHF
j_call: TRBJ2-3; d_call: -; v_call: TRBV25-1; clone_size: many; cdr3_nt: TGTGCCAGCAGTGAATGGGGAGGACGAATTAGCACAGATACGCAGTATTTT; cdr3_aa: CASSEWGGRISTDTQYF
j_call: TRBJ1-3; d_call: -; v_call: TRBV2; clone_size: few; cdr3_nt: TGTGCCAGCAGGGGCAGGGCCTACTCTGGAAACACCATATATTTT; cdr3_aa: CASRGRAYSGNTIYF
j_call: TRBJ2-7; d_call: -; v_call: TRBV10-3; clone_size: -; cdr3_nt: TGTGCCATCACCGAGGGCCCTTCCTACGAGCAGTACTTC; cdr3_aa: CAITEGPSYEQYF
j_call: TRBJ2-1; d_call: -; v_call: TRBV12-3/TRBV12-4; clone_size: few; cdr3_nt: TGTGCCAGCAGTCAAACCTTAGGACGGGATGAGCAGTTCTTC; cdr3_aa: CASSQTLGRDEQFF
j_call: TRBJ2-1; d_call: TRBD2; v_call: TRBV20-1; clone_size: -; cdr3_nt: TGCAGTGCTAGCCAAACTAGCGGAGGATCCTACAATGAGCAGTTCTTC; cdr3_aa: CSASQTSGGSYNEQFF
j_call: TRBJ1-4; d_call: -; v_call: TRBV4-3; clone_size: -; cdr3_nt: TGCGCCAGCAGCGGTAGGCGGGGCGATGGTAATGAAAAACTGTTTTTT; cdr3_aa: CASSGRRGDGNEKLFF
j_call: TRBJ1-2; d_call: -; v_call: TRBV5-1; clone_size: -; cdr3_nt: TGCGCCAGCAGCCCGGCCGGGCATACTACCGGAGGCTACACCTTC; cdr3_aa: CASSPAGHTTGGYTF
j_call: TRBJ1-5; d_call: TRBD1; v_call: TRBV12-3/TRBV12-4; clone_size: many; cdr3_nt: TGTGCCAGCAGTTTAGGACAGGGGGCAAGTCAGCCCCAGCATTTT; cdr3_aa: CASSLGQGASQPQHF
j_call: TRBJ2-7; d_call: -; v_call: TRBV20-1; clone_size: few; cdr3_nt: TGCAGTGCCGCCGTTACTAGCTACGAGCAGTACTTC; cdr3_aa: CSAAVTSYEQYF
j_call: TRBJ1-5; d_call: -; v_call: TRBV5-5; clone_size: -; cdr3_nt: TGTGCCAGCAGCCCGGAGGGTATCAATCAGCCCCAGCATTTT; cdr3_aa: CASSPEGINQPQHF
j_call: TRBJ1-4; d_call: TRBD1; v_call: TRBV7-9; clone_size: few; cdr3_nt: TGTGCCAGCAGAAGGGGACAGACTAATGAAAAACTGTTTTTT; cdr3_aa: CASRRGQTNEKLFF
j_call: TRBJ1-1; d_call: -; v_call: TRBV6-1; clone_size: many; cdr3_nt: TGTGCCAGCACCCTGGGGCAGTCGTTCTCTGAAGCTTTCTTT; cdr3_aa: CASTLGQSFSEAFF
j_call: TRBJ2-7; d_call: TRBD1; v_call: TRBV10-3; clone_size: -; cdr3_nt: TGTGCCAGCAAGCCGGGACAGGAAAAATATGAGCAGTACTTC; cdr3_aa: CASKPGQEKYEQYF
j_call: TRBJ2-2; d_call: -; v_call: TRBV20-1; clone_size: few; cdr3_nt: TGCAGTGCAATCCGGGACGGGTACACCGGGGAGCTGTTTTTT; cdr3_aa: CSAIRDGYTGELFF
j_call: TRBJ2-7; d_call: TRBD2; v_call: TRBV5-1; clone_size: -; cdr3_nt: TGCGCCAGCAGCTTGATATCTGGACTAGCTTCCGAGCAGTACTTC; cdr3_aa: CASSLISGLASEQYF
j_call: TRBJ2-2; d_call: -; v_call: TRBV30; clone_size: -; cdr3_nt: TGTGCCTGGAGCCAGATAGGCGCCGGGGAGCTGTTTTTT; cdr3_aa: CAWSQIGAGELFF
j_call: TRBJ1-6; d_call: -; v_call: TRBV6-1; clone_size: few; cdr3_nt: TGTGCCAGCAGCCCACAGGGTCTAGGCTCACCCCTCCACTTT; cdr3_aa: CASSPQGLGSPLHF
j_call: TRBJ1-5; d_call: -; v_call: TRBV20-1; clone_size: -; cdr3_nt: TGCAGTGCTAGGAGAGAGGCGGGCGACAATCAGCCCCAGCATTTT; cdr3_aa: CSARREAGDNQPQHF
j_call: TRBJ1-1; d_call: TRBD1; v_call: TRBV27; clone_size: many; cdr3_nt: TGTGCCAGCAGGACCACAGGGGCGGCTTTCTTT; cdr3_aa: CASRTTGAAFF
j_call: TRBJ1-4; d_call: TRBD1; v_call: TRBV28; clone_size: many; cdr3_nt: TGTGCCAGCAGTTTAACAGAGGGGGCAGCTAATGAAAAACTGTTTTTT; cdr3_aa: CASSLTEGAANEKLFF
j_call: TRBJ2-3; d_call: -; v_call: TRBV5-6; clone_size: few; cdr3_nt: TGTGCCAGCACCTTTATACAGGGTACAGATACGCAGTATTTT; cdr3_aa: CASTFIQGTDTQYF
j_call: TRBJ1-5; d_call: -; v_call: TRBV12-3/TRBV12-4; clone_size: -; cdr3_nt: TGTGCCAGCAGTTTAGAGTCCGCGCTTAGCAATCAGCCCCAGCATTTT; cdr3_aa: CASSLESALSNQPQHF
j_call: TRBJ1-6; d_call: -; v_call: TRBV12-3/TRBV12-4; clone_size: many; cdr3_nt: TGTGCCAGCAGTAACTCCTATAATTCACCCCTCCACTTT; cdr3_aa: CASSNSYNSPLHF
j_call: TRBJ1-6; d_call: -; v_call: TRBV2; clone_size: few; cdr3_nt: TGTGCCAGCCGACCAGCAGAGGTAACGGATAATTCACCCCTCCACTTT; cdr3_aa: CASRPAEVTDNSPLHF